These T cell receptor beta chains were read from a single sample in a study of regulatory T cells in long-lasting Graves disease. TCRdb re-analysed the multiplex PCR reads in MiXCR, keeping a single row per CDR3 protein. The profile shows hundreds of thousands of distinct CDR3 sequences, about 14% of them singletons. This same sample was also part of a study on T cells in Graves' hyperthyroidism and ophthalmopathy.

The sequencing used peripheral blood mononuclear cells (PBMCs), collected at new diagnosis, from a patient treated with antithyroid drugs. Receptors were obtained from a man aged 30 to 39 with Graves disease. The CDR3 runs from the conserved cysteine through the conserved F or W. D genes are given only for firm matches. Clone sizes are given selectively: once, few, many, or a class where the clone is expanded.

TRBV7-9	NA	TRBJ2-2	NA	CASSLLDSATTGELFF	TGTGCCAGCAGCTTATTGGACTCCGCGACCACCGGGGAGCTGTTTTTT
TRBV27	NA	TRBJ1-1	NA	CASSWGHWAEAFF	TGTGCCAGCAGTTGGGGTCATTGGGCTGAAGCTTTCTTT
TRBV5-1	NA	TRBJ1-1	few	CASSLRQLDYLNTEAFF	TGCGCCAGCAGCTTGCGGCAGCTCGACTACCTTAACACTGAAGCTTTCTTT
TRBV11-2	NA	TRBJ2-3	many	CASSPFPRPNTQYF	TGTGCCAGCAGCCCTTTCCCCAGGCCTAATACGCAGTATTTT
TRBV11-3	NA	TRBJ1-1	many	CASSLRAGVGEAFF	TGTGCCAGCAGCCTAAGGGCAGGGGTGGGTGAAGCTTTCTTT
TRBV10-2	TRBD2	TRBJ2-5	NA	CASSESRLAPQIEGETQYF	TGCGCCAGCAGTGAGTCGAGACTAGCTCCTCAGATTGAGGGAGAGACCCAGTACTTC
TRBV30	NA	TRBJ2-7	many	CAWSRLRGTYEQYF	TGTGCCTGGAGTCGCTTAAGGGGGACCTACGAGCAGTACTTC
TRBV9	NA	TRBJ1-3	few	CASSSGAAGNTIYF	TGTGCCAGCAGCTCAGGGGCGGCAGGAAACACCATATATTTT
TRBV9	TRBD2	TRBJ2-5	many	CASSDGLAGGPGETQYF	TGTGCCAGCAGCGACGGACTAGCGGGAGGGCCAGGAGAGACCCAGTACTTC
TRBV12-3/TRBV12-4	TRBD2	TRBJ2-1	many	CASSYSASGSGEQFF	TGTGCCAGCAGTTATAGCGCTAGCGGGAGCGGTGAGCAGTTCTTC
TRBV7-9	NA	TRBJ2-1	NA	CASQAGSYNEQFF	TGTGCCAGCCAGGCGGGCTCCTACAATGAGCAGTTCTTC
TRBV6-4	TRBD2	TRBJ2-2	many	CASSEMVAGGGAGELFF	TGTGCCAGCAGTGAAATGGTAGCGGGCGGAGGCGCCGGGGAGCTGTTTTTT
TRBV6-9	TRBD2	TRBJ2-5	many	CASSYLASGSGETQYF	TGTGCCAGCAGTTACTTGGCTAGCGGGAGTGGAGAGACCCAGTACTTC
TRBV28	NA	TRBJ1-1	NA	CASSTGEGWGNTEAFF	TGTGCCAGCAGTACCGGAGAGGGTTGGGGGAACACTGAAGCTTTCTTT
TRBV27	TRBD1	TRBJ1-1	many	CASSSWDRGDTEAFF	TGTGCCAGCAGTTCCTGGGACAGGGGGGACACTGAAGCTTTCTTT
TRBV6-5	TRBD2	TRBJ2-3	many	CASSSPAGGTDTQYF	TGTGCCAGCAGTTCCCCAGCGGGAGGCACAGATACGCAGTATTTT
TRBV15	NA	TRBJ2-1	few	CATSRDLRGRGYNEQFF	TGTGCCACCAGCAGAGATCTTAGAGGAAGGGGTTACAATGAGCAGTTCTTC
TRBV6-1	TRBD2	TRBJ2-7	many	CASSLLWEGNEQYF	TGTGCCAGCAGTCTCCTGTGGGAGGGCAACGAGCAGTACTTC
TRBV20-1	NA	TRBJ2-3	many	CSALLWDSTDTQYF	TGCAGTGCCCTCCTGTGGGATAGCACAGATACGCAGTATTTT
TRBV20-1	TRBD2	TRBJ2-3	NA	CSARDGLATDTQYF	TGCAGTGCTAGAGATGGACTAGCGACAGATACGCAGTATTTT
TRBV5-1	NA	TRBJ1-2	NA	CASSLDQSYGYTF	TGCGCCAGCAGCTTGGATCAGAGCTATGGCTACACCTTC
TRBV29-1	TRBD1	TRBJ1-1	many	CSGGQGMGTEAFF	TGCAGCGGGGGACAGGGAATGGGCACTGAAGCTTTCTTT
TRBV25-1	TRBD2	TRBJ2-4	few	CASSESYVAGGAKNIQYF	TGTGCCAGCAGTGAATCCTATGTAGCGGGAGGAGCCAAAAACATTCAGTACTTC
TRBV10-2	NA	TRBJ2-3	NA	CASRRGPDTQYF	TGCGCCTCCCGGAGGGGGCCGGATACGCAGTATTTT
TRBV5-6	TRBD2	TRBJ2-7	many	CASSFSSGRAKYEQYF	TGTGCCAGCAGCTTCAGTAGCGGGAGGGCCAAGTACGAGCAGTACTTC
TRBV7-3	TRBD2	TRBJ2-7	NA	CASSGGLAGLIYEQYF	TGTGCCAGCAGCGGCGGGTTAGCGGGTCTGATTTACGAGCAGTACTTC
TRBV2	TRBD2	TRBJ2-3	many	CASSEAGSGSGTDTQYF	TGTGCCAGCAGTGAGGCGGGTAGCGGGAGCGGCACAGATACGCAGTATTTT
TRBV7-9	TRBD2	TRBJ2-1	many	CASSPFTSGGNEQFF	TGTGCCAGCAGCCCCTTTACTAGCGGGGGCAATGAGCAGTTCTTC
TRBV11-3	NA	TRBJ1-3	few	CASVQFSGNTIYF	TGTGCCAGCGTCCAATTCTCTGGAAACACCATATATTTT
TRBV10-1	NA	TRBJ2-2	NA	CASSDLAGDTGELFF	TGCGCCAGCAGTGACTTGGCCGGGGACACCGGGGAGCTGTTTTTT
TRBV20-1	TRBD1	TRBJ2-1	many	CSARDADRGRHNEQFF	TGCAGTGCTAGAGACGCAGACAGGGGGAGACACAATGAGCAGTTCTTC
TRBV29-1	TRBD1	TRBJ1-2	few	CSVVSGTGSGYTF	TGCAGCGTTGTATCCGGGACAGGGTCTGGCTACACCTTC
TRBV5-6	NA	TRBJ2-4	NA	CASSVGQGKNIQYF	TGTGCCAGCAGCGTGGGGCAGGGGAAAAACATTCAGTACTTC
TRBV7-9	TRBD1	TRBJ2-3	NA	CASSLRQGASTDTQYF	TGTGCCAGCAGCTTAAGACAGGGGGCTTCCACAGATACGCAGTATTTT
TRBV2	NA	TRBJ2-7	NA	CASRGDSSYEQYF	TGTGCCAGCAGGGGAGACTCCTCCTACGAGCAGTACTTC
TRBV7-9	TRBD2	TRBJ2-1	many	CASRPISGSTNEQFF	TGTGCCAGCAGACCTATTAGCGGGAGTACCAATGAGCAGTTCTTC
TRBV30	NA	TRBJ1-6	few	CASSKPQGMRNSPLHF	TGTGCTTCCTCGAAACCTCAGGGGATGAGGAATTCACCCCTCCACTTT
TRBV19	TRBD1	TRBJ1-1	few	CASIQTGTENTEAFF	TGTGCCAGTATCCAGACTGGGACAGAGAACACTGAAGCTTTCTTT
TRBV11-2	NA	TRBJ2-3	many	CASSLGGQPDTQYF	TGTGCCAGCAGCTTGGGCGGACAGCCAGATACGCAGTATTTT
TRBV18	NA	TRBJ1-5	NA	CASSPPNRGNQPQHF	TGTGCCAGCTCACCACCGAATCGCGGCAATCAGCCCCAGCATTTT
TRBV7-7	NA	TRBJ2-3	many	CASSKLGGGSTDTQYF	TGTGCTAGCAGCAAGCTTGGCGGAGGGAGCACAGATACGCAGTATTTT
TRBV18	NA	TRBJ2-7	NA	CASSPPIGRDSYEQYF	TGTGCCAGCTCACCACCGATCGGACGGGACTCCTACGAGCAGTACTTC
TRBV15	TRBD2	TRBJ2-7	many	CATSAGSRTSGSYEQYF	TGTGCCACCAGCGCTGGATCCCGGACTAGCGGGAGTTACGAGCAGTACTTC
TRBV27	TRBD1	TRBJ1-1	NA	CAIPSRTGGWTEAFF	TGTGCCATCCCGTCCAGGACAGGAGGGTGGACTGAAGCTTTCTTT
TRBV11-3	NA	TRBJ2-2	NA	CASSFVLTNTGELFF	TGTGCCAGCAGCTTTGTTTTAACGAACACCGGGGAGCTGTTTTTT
TRBV20-1	NA	TRBJ2-5	few	CSARPPGKETQYF	TGCAGTGCCAGACCTCCGGGGAAAGAGACCCAGTACTTC
TRBV18	TRBD2	TRBJ2-2	many	CASRGSVDTGELFF	TGTGCCAGCCGCGGGAGCGTGGACACCGGGGAGCTGTTTTTT
TRBV20-1	NA	TRBJ2-1	many	CSARDYRLLGNEQFF	TGCAGTGCTAGAGATTACAGGCTTTTAGGTAATGAGCAGTTCTTC
TRBV19	NA	TRBJ1-2	NA	CASTSGRAYGYTF	TGTGCCAGTACCTCCGGGAGGGCTTATGGCTACACCTTC
TRBV6-2/TRBV6-3	NA	TRBJ1-4	NA	CASRTGPEKLVF	TGTGCCAGCAGGACAGGCCCCGAAAAACTGGTTTTT